This passage covers 20 T cell receptor beta chains from one sample sequenced in a study of blood T cell repertoires in COVID-19. Assay used: immunoSEQ multiplex PCR; TCRdb lists only in-frame clones, some missing. The sample lists roughly 200,000 clones, 84% seen once, with roughly 13% in the top ten. The sample taken for sequencing was peripheral blood. The receptors were gathered from a human donor in a cohort sampled during active COVID-19.

This chain joins TRBV18 and TRBJ2-1; 7 bases line up with TRBD1. CDR1 and CDR2 from the germline V gene are KGHSH and LQKENI. This CDR3 has 16 amino acids. After removal of 0 bases from V and 1 base from J, the junction contained 3 bases not matched to a gene. CDR3 DNA: TGTGCCAGCTCACCACCCGGGACAGCATCCTACAATGAGCAGTTCTTC. Its translation is CASSPPGTASYNEQFF.

This clone was observed a handful of times. The CDR3 sequence: CASSIGGQGSSYEQYF. Here the CDR3 DNA reads TGTGCCAGTAGTATAGGGGGACAGGGATCCTCCTACGAGCAGTACTTC. This rearrangement joins TRBV19 to TRBJ2-7; 9 positions match TRBD1. This CDR3 contains 16 residues. Looked up from germline, CDR1 is LNHDA and CDR2 is SQIVND (reference sequence). V gave up 1 base and J gave up 0 bases; unmatched junction bases: 4.

The chain is built from TRBV28 and TRBJ2-7; D perhaps matches TRBD2 (6 bases). The germline V gene encodes CDR1 MDHEN and CDR2 SYDVKM. The length of the CDR3 is 14 residues. Trimming cost V 3 bases and J 2 bases, with 11 bases left between them. CDR3 residues: CASSFYGRAYEQYF. CDR3 nucleotide sequence: TGTGCCAGCAGTTTTTACGGGAGAGCCTACGAGCAGTACTTC.

The chain uses TRBV28 and TRBJ2-3; D uncertain. The length of the CDR3 is 14 residues. Germline V CDR1 and CDR2: MDHEN, SYDVKM. V lost 5 bases to trimming and J lost 0 bases, with 9 bases between them. CDR3 DNA sequence: TGTGCCAGCAGTACCAGACTGAGCACAGATACGCAGTATTTT. It translates to CASSTRLSTDTQYF.

This chain connects TRBV2 to TRBJ2-2; D unclear. This CDR3 contains 16 residues. Germline-derived CDR1 and CDR2 are SNHLY and FYNNEI. V lost 6 bases, J lost 2 bases, and 16 bases lay in between. Here the CDR3 reads CASRSPGESNTGELFF. In DNA, the CDR3 is TGTGCCAGCAGAAGCCCAGGTGAAAGTAACACCGGGGAGCTGTTTTTT.

The V gene is TRBV14, the J gene TRBJ1-6, with 7 nucleotides matching TRBD1. Germline V gives CDR1 SGHDN, CDR2 FVKESK. The CDR3 loop spans 15 amino acids. The V gene end was trimmed by 4 bases and the J gene end by 4 bases; junction bases not matched to a gene: 4. In nucleotides, the CDR3 is TGTGCCAGCAGCCCACCGGGACAGTATAATTCACCCCTCCACTTT. Its protein product is CASSPPGQYNSPLHF.

The rearrangement joins TRBV5-1 to TRBJ2-7; tentative D call: TRBD2 (6 bases). V lost 4 bases and J 5 bases, leaving 13 bases between the germline ends. The CDR3 contains 13 residues. Germline values: CDR1 SGHRS, CDR2 YFSETQ. The CDR3: CASSPRGVHEQYF. As DNA, the CDR3 is TGCGCCAGCAGCCCTCGCGGGGTCCACGAGCAGTACTTC.

The rearrangement uses TRBV9 and TRBJ2-5, with 9 bases fitting TRBD1. CDR1 is SGDLS, CDR2 YYNGEE, per germline. The CDR3 length is 15 residues. J was trimmed by 3 bases and V by 6 bases; bases with no gene match: 9. CDR3 protein: CASTQSGTGKETQYF. CDR3 nucleotide sequence: TGTGCCAGCACCCAATCCGGGACAGGGAAAGAGACCCAGTACTTC.

The V call is TRBV28, the J call TRBJ2-7; maybe TRBD2 (6 bases). This CDR3 has 15 amino acids. CDR1 is MDHEN and CDR2 is SYDVKM in the germline V gene. Trimming stripped 2 bases from V and 6 bases from J, with 17 bases between. The CDR3 protein is CASSLRVGGGGEQYF. CDR3 bases: TGTGCCAGCAGTTTAAGGGTGGGAGGAGGCGGCGAGCAGTACTTC.

The chain has TRBV6-5 and TRBJ1-3; 9 nucleotides line up with TRBD1. Trimming took 4 bases from V and 0 from J; bases not matched to a gene: 4. CDR3 length equals 16 residues. CDR1 and CDR2 (germline): MNHEY, SVGAGI. CDR3 in DNA: TGTGCCAGCAGTTCACAGGGGGCAGACTCTGGAAACACCATATATTTT. This encodes CASSSQGADSGNTIYF.

This chain links TRBV5-1 with TRBJ1-2; D remains ambiguous. There are 11 residues in the CDR3. The germline V gene encodes CDR1 SGHRS and CDR2 YFSETQ. Trimming took 4 bases from V and 3 from J, leaving 4 bases between them. CDR3 protein: CASSTDYGYTF. The CDR3 bases are TGCGCCAGCAGCACTGACTATGGCTACACCTTC.

The chain combines TRBV11-2 with TRBJ2-3, with TRBD1 as a possible D gene (6 bases). Per germline, CDR1 SGHAT and CDR2 FQNNGV. Trimming cost V 2 bases and J 2 bases, with 14 bases left between them. There are 16 residues in the CDR3. As DNA, the CDR3 is TGTGCCAGCAGCTTAAATCCTAGGGGGACCACAGATACGCAGTATTTT. Encoded protein: CASSLNPRGTTDTQYF.

This chain uses TRBV6-6 with TRBJ1-2; 8 bases fit TRBD1. Germline assignment: CDR1 MNHNY and CDR2 SVGAGI (reference sequence). V lost 6 bases, J lost 0 bases, and 6 bases stayed unmatched. The CDR3 extends over 15 amino acids. The CDR3 region has the DNA TGTGCCAGCAGCGGGACAGGAACCACTAACTATGGCTACACCTTC. It yields the protein CASSGTGTTNYGYTF.

The chain employs TRBV4-1 and TRBJ2-2, with D possibly TRBD1 on 5 matching bases. The CDR3 sequence is 14 residues long. Deletions cut 5 bases from V and 1 base from J, with 8 bases between. Germline CDR1 and CDR2: MGHRA and YSYEKL. The DNA of the CDR3 is TGCGCCAGCAGCTTCGGACAGAACACCGGGGAGCTGTTTTTT. Its protein is CASSFGQNTGELFF.

This clone is a singleton in its sample. The chain links TRBV6-5 to TRBJ2-7; 8 positions match TRBD1. Germline V lookup: CDR1 MNHEY, CDR2 SVGAGI. The CDR3 is 14 residues long. The V gene end was trimmed by 4 bases and the J gene end by 3 bases; junction bases not matched to a gene: 5. This CDR3 is CASSSAGQGYEQYF. The CDR3 DNA reads TGTGCCAGCAGTTCCGCTGGACAGGGCTACGAGCAGTACTTC.

V is TRBV28 and J is TRBJ1-4; the D gene is possibly TRBD1 (5 bases). V gave up 1 base and J gave up 2 bases, with 14 bases separating them. Germline V gives CDR1 MDHEN, CDR2 SYDVKM. The CDR3 spans 17 residues. Here the CDR3 DNA reads TGTGCCAGCAGTTTATATGGATGGGGGGTGACTAATGAAAAACTGTTTTTT. Translation gives CASSLYGWGVTNEKLFF.

The chain has TRBV7-2 and TRBJ2-1; 9 bases are shared with TRBD2. V lost 3 bases, J lost 10 bases, and 10 bases stayed unmatched. The germline V gene has CDR1 SGHTA and CDR2 FQGNSA. The CDR3 contains 15 residues. CDR3 nucleotides: TGTGCCAGCAGCTTTCGGCGGGAGGGGAGCGGGGAGCAGTTCTTC. Protein: CASSFRREGSGEQFF.

The V gene is TRBV29-1, the J gene TRBJ2-7; 7 bases match TRBD2. V was pared by 6 bases and J by 2 bases, with 7 bases of the junction left unmatched. There are 13 residues in the CDR3. Germline CDR1 and CDR2: SQVTM and ANQGSEA. CDR3 bases: TGCAGCGTGCGGGCTAGCGGTACCTACGAGCAGTACTTC. This sequence encodes CSVRASGTYEQYF.

This rearrangement joins TRBV18 to TRBJ2-5, with 9 bases aligning to TRBD2. Germline assignment: CDR1 KGHSH and CDR2 LQKENI. The CDR3 is 16 amino acids. The junction had 11 bases not matched to a gene; V was cut back by 5 bases and J by 4 bases. CDR3 loop: CASSAAVAGAGETQYF. The CDR3 nucleotides are TGTGCCAGCTCAGCAGCAGTAGCGGGAGCGGGAGAGACCCAGTACTTC. Filled out from reference TRBV18 and TRBJ2-5, the complete variable domain reads NAGVMQNPRHLVRRRGQEARLRCSPMKGHSHVYWYRQLPEEGLKFMVYLQKENIIDESGMPKERFSAEFPKEGPSILRIQQVVRGDSAAYFCASSAAVAGAGETQYFGPGTRLLVL.

The chain combines TRBV6-5 with TRBJ2-1; 10 bases map to TRBD1. From germline, CDR1 is MNHEY and CDR2 SVGAGI. The trim removed 8 bases at V and 4 bases at J, leaving 8 bases unmatched. The CDR3 covers 15 residues. The CDR3 is CASRTGGSGYNEQFF. The DNA of the CDR3 is TGTGCCAGCCGGACAGGGGGATCGGGATACAATGAGCAGTTCTTC.